This T cell receptor (beta chain) was observed in a study of blood T cells in healthy people across ages. Study-level points and caveats: No one knew whether donors had CMV, which possibly confounded expanded clonotype changes. Significant beta diversity loss was already apparent by age around 40, declining roughly linearly.

For every donor, a draw yielded around 10 milliliters of peripheral blood. Alongside a J-beta primer mix, a sample-barcoded 5' primer served in a second PCR lasting about 7 to 11 cycles. In TCRdb, the 5' RACE reads were re-called with MiXCR into one record per CDR3 protein. The sample yields 1.8 million or so distinct CDR3 sequences, roughly 43% seen once. Germline CDR1 reads DFQATT; CDR2 reads SNEGSKA (reference sequence). The CDR3 length is 12 residues. With 3 bases removed from V and 6 bases from J, the gap between germline ends came to 8 bases. With respect to this clonotype: Its antigen is unidentified.

The clonotype was recovered from a human donor in good health. Sample: blood. This chain joins TRBV20-1 and TRBJ1-4; weak D call: TRBD1 (6 bases). CDR3: CSAREGDEKLFF. The DNA for the CDR3 is TGCAGTGCTAGGGAGGGGGATGAAAAACTGTTTTTT.